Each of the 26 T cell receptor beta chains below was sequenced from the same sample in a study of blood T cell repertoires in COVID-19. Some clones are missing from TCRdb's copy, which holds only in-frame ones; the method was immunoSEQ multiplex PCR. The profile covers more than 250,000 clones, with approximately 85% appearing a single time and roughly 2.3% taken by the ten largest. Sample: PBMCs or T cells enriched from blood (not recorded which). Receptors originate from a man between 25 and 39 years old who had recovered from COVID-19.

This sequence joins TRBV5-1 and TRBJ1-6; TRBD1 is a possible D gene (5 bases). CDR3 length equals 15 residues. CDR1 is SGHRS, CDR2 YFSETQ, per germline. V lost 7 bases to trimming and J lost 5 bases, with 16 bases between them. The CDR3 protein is CASGRGKLDNSPLHF. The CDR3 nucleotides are TGCGCCAGCGGCCGGGGGAAGCTCGATAATTCACCCCTCCACTTT.

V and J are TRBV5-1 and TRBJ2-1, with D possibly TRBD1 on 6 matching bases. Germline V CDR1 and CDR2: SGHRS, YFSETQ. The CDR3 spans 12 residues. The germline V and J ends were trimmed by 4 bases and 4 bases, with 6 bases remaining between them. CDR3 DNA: TGCGCCAGCAGCCAGGGGTACAATGAGCAGTTCTTC. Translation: CASSQGYNEQFF. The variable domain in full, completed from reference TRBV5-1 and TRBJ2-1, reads KAGVTQTPRYLIKTRGQQVTLSCSPISGHRSVSWYQQTPGQGLQFLFEYFSETQRNKGNFPGRFSGRQFSNSRSEMNVSTLELGDSALYLCASSQGYNEQFFGPGTRLTVL.

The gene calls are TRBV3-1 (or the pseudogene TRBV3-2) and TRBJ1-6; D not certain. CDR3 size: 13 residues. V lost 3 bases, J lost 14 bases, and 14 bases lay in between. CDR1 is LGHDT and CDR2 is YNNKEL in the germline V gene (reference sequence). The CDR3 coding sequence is TGTGCCAGCAGCCAGGAGGACGGCCTCACCCTCCACTTT. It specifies CASSQEDGLTLHF.

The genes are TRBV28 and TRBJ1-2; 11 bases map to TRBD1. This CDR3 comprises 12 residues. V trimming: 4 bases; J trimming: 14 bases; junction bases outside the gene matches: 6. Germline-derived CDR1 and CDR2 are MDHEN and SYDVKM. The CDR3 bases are TGTGCCAGCAGTTCCGCCGGGACAGGGGGGACCTTC. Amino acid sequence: CASSSAGTGGTF.

In DNA form, the CDR3 reads TGTGCCAGCAGTGAACCGGGGGGGTCTAGTAATGAGCAGTTCTTC. The encoded protein is CASSEPGGSSNEQFF. The chain links TRBV2 to TRBJ2-1; 8 bases are shared with TRBD2. The CDR3 sequence is 15 residues long. V lost 2 bases, J lost 7 bases, and 7 bases stayed unmatched. Germline loops: CDR1 SNHLY, CDR2 FYNNEI.

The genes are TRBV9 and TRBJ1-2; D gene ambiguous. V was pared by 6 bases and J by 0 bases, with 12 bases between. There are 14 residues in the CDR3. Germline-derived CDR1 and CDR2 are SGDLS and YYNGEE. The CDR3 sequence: CASTPAGTNYGYTF. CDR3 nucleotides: TGTGCCAGCACCCCCGCCGGGACTAACTATGGCTACACCTTC.

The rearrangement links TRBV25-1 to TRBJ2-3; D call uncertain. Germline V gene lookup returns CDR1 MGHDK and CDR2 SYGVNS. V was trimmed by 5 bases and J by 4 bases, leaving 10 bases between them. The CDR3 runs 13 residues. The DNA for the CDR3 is TGTGCCAGCAGTCCCGGTAGCCCAGATACGCAGTATTTT. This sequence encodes CASSPGSPDTQYF.

The CDR3 region is CASSQDRDIYNEQFF. The CDR3 DNA sequence: TGTGCCAGCAGCCAAGATAGGGACATCTACAATGAGCAGTTCTTC. The V call is TRBV4-2, the J call TRBJ2-1; maybe TRBD1 (6 bases). V lost 0 bases to trimming and J lost 3 bases, with 9 bases between them. Germline CDR1 reads LGHNA; CDR2 reads YNFKEQ. The CDR3 is made up of 15 amino acids.

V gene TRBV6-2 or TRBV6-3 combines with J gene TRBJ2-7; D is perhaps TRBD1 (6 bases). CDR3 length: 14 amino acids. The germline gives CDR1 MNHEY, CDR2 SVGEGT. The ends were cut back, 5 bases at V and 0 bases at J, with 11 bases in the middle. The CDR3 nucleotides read TGTGCCAGCAGTCCACCGGGACACTCCTACGAGCAGTACTTC. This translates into CASSPPGHSYEQYF.

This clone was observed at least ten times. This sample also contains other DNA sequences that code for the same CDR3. The DNA of the CDR3 is TGTGCCAGTAGTATCGGGGGATATAGCAATCAGCCCCAGCATTTT. This sequence encodes CASSIGGYSNQPQHF. The rearrangement links TRBV19 to TRBJ1-5; D perhaps matches TRBD1 (5 bases). Germline V CDR1 and CDR2: LNHDA, SQIVND (reference sequence). With 3 bases removed from V and 0 bases from J, the gap between germline ends came to 9 bases. This CDR3 has 15 amino acids.

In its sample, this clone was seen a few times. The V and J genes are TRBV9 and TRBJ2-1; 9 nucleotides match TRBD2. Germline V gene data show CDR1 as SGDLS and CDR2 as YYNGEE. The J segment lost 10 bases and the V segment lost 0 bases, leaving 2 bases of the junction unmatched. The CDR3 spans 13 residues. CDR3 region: CASSVELAGEQFF. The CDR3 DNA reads TGTGCCAGCAGCGTAGAGCTAGCGGGGGAGCAGTTCTTC.

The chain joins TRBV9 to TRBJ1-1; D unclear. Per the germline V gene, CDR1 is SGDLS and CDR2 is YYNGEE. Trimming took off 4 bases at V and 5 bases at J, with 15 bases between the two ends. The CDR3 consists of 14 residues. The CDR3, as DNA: TGTGCCAGCAGCCCGGGAGGAGCGAGGACTGAAGCTTTCTTT. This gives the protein CASSPGGARTEAFF. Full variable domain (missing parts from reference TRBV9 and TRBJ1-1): DSGVTQTPKHLITATGQRVTLRCSPRSGDLSVYWYQQSLDQGLQFLIQYYNGEERAKGNILERFSAQQFPDLHSELNLSSLELGDSALYFCASSPGGARTEAFFGQGTRLTVV.

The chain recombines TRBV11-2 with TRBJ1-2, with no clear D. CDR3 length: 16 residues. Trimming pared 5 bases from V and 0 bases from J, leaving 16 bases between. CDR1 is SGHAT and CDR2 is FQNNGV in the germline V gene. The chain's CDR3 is CASSPFMGDPNYGYTF. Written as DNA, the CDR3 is TGTGCCAGCAGCCCCTTCATGGGAGATCCTAACTATGGCTACACCTTC.

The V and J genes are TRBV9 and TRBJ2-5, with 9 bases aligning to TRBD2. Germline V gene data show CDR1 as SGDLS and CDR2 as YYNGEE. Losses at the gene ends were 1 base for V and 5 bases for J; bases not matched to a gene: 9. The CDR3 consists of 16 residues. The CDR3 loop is CASSVSSTSGGETQYF. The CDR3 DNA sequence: TGTGCCAGCAGCGTATCTTCGACTAGCGGCGGGGAGACCCAGTACTTC. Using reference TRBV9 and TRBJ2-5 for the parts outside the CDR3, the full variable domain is DSGVTQTPKHLITATGQRVTLRCSPRSGDLSVYWYQQSLDQGLQFLIQYYNGEERAKGNILERFSAQQFPDLHSELNLSSLELGDSALYFCASSVSSTSGGETQYFGPGTRLLVL.

The CDR3, as DNA: TGTGCCAGCAGCAGGGGAGGGGTGAACACTGAAGCTTTCTTT. It yields the protein CASSRGGVNTEAFF. V is TRBV14 and J is TRBJ1-1; possibly TRBD1 for D (5 bases). The germline V and J ends were trimmed by 5 bases and 0 bases, with 10 bases remaining between them. Germline CDR1 reads SGHDN; CDR2 reads FVKESK. This CDR3 has 14 amino acids.

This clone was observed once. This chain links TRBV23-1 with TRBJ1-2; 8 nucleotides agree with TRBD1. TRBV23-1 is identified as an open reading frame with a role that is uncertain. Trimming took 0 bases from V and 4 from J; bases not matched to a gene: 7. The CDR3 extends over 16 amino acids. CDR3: CASSQSIQGASYGYTF. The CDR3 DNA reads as TGCGCCAGCAGTCAATCGATTCAGGGGGCTAGCTATGGCTACACCTTC.

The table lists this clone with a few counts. The DNA of the CDR3 is TGTGCCAGCAGCCGGTCCGGACTAGCAGATACGCAGTATTTT. Protein sequence: CASSRSGLADTQYF. This chain connects TRBV7-3 to TRBJ2-3; 7 nucleotides align to TRBD2. This CDR3 contains 14 residues. Trimming removed 5 bases from V and 4 bases from J; junction bases left unmatched: 6. The germline CDR1 and CDR2 sequences are SGHTA and FQGTGA.

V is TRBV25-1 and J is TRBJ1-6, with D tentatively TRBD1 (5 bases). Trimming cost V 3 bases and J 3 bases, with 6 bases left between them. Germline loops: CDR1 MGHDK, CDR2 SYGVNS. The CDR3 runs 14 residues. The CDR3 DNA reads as TGTGCCAGCAGTGAGCAGGGCTATAATTCACCCCTCCACTTT. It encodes CASSEQGYNSPLHF.

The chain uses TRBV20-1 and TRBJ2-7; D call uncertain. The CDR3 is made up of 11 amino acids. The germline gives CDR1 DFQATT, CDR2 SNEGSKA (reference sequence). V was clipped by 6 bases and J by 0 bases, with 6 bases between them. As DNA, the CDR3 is TGCAGTGCCGGTAGCTCCTACGAGCAGTACTTC. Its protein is CSAGSSYEQYF.

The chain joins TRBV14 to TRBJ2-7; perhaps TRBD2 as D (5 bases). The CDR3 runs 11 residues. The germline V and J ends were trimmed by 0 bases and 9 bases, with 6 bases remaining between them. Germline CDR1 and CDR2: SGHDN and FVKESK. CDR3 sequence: CASSQDSGQYF. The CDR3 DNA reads TGTGCCAGCAGCCAAGACAGCGGGCAGTACTTC.

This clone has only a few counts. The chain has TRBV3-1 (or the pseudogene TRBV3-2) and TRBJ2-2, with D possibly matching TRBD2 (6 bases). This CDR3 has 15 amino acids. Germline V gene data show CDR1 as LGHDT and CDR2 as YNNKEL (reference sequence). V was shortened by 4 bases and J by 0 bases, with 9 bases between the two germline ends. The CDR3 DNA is TGTGCCAGCAGCCCTGCGGGGTCGAACACCGGGGAGCTGTTTTTT. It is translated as CASSPAGSNTGELFF.

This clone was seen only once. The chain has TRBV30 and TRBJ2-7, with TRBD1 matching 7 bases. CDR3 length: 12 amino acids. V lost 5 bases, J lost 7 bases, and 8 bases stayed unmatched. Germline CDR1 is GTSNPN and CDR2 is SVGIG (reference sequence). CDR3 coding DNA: TGTGCCTGGGGTAATACAGGGGTAGAGCAGTACTTC. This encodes CAWGNTGVEQYF.

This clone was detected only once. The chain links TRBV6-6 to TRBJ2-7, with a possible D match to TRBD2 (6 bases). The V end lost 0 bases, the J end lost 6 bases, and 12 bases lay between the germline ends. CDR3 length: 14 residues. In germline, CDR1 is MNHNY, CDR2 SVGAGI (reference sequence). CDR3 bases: TGTGCCAGCAGTTACTCCCGGTCGGAGGGCGAGCAGTACTTC. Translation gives CASSYSRSEGEQYF.

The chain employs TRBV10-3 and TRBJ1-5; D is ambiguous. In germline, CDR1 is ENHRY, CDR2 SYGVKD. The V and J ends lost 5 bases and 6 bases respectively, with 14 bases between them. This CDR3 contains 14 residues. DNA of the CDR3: TGTGCCATCAGTCCGGTGGGTGAGGGTCAGCCCCAGCATTTT. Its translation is CAISPVGEGQPQHF.

The CDR3 sequence: CASRGPISTDTQYF. CDR3 bases: TGTGCCAGCCGCGGTCCTATTAGCACAGATACGCAGTATTTT. The rearrangement joins TRBV2 to TRBJ2-3; D is unresolved. The V end was cut by 8 bases, the J end by 0 bases, with 12 bases between. Germline assignment: CDR1 SNHLY and CDR2 FYNNEI. The CDR3 totals 14 residues.

This chain's CDR3 is CASSLGPGGSNEQFF. The CDR3 nucleotides read TGTGCCAGCAGCCTCGGACCGGGAGGGTCCAATGAGCAGTTCTTC. The rearrangement joins TRBV7-9 to TRBJ2-1; 8 bases are shared with TRBD2. Germline-derived CDR1 and CDR2 are SEHNR and FQNEAQ (reference sequence). This CDR3 is built from 15 residues. Unmatched junction bases numbered 9, after V lost 5 bases and J lost 6 bases. Drawing the rest from reference TRBV7-9 and TRBJ2-1, the complete variable domain is DTGVSQNPRHKITKRGQNVTFRCDPISEHNRLYWYRQTLGQGPEFLTYFQNEAQLEKSRLLSDRFSAERPKGSFSTLEIQRTEQGDSAMYLCASSLGPGGSNEQFFGPGTRLTVL.